Listed here is a single T cell receptor beta chain. The CDR3 runs 17 residues. V lost 6 bases and J 0 bases, leaving 18 bases between the germline ends. Germline-derived CDR1 and CDR2 are SEHNR and FQNEAQ (reference sequence). These data come from a study of T cells after somatic rescue of genetic block. Data came from immunoSEQ multiplex PCR; TCRdb stores just in-frame clones and leaves some out. In the table there are over 95,000 clones, just over 90% of which are singletons. Sequencing was done on a sample of peripheral blood mononuclear cells (PBMCs). The chain carries TRBV7-9 and TRBJ1-3; D perhaps matches TRBD1 (5 bases). This clonotype was obtained from a woman under 30. CDR3 nucleotide sequence: TGTGCCAGCAGGGTAGGGGAGGCAGCTCTCTCTGGAAACACCATATATTTT. Translation: CASRVGEAALSGNTIYF. The full variable domain, rest sourced from reference TRBV7-9 and TRBJ1-3, is DTGVSQNPRHKITKRGQNVTFRCDPISEHNRLYWYRQTLGQGPEFLTYFQNEAQLEKSRLLSDRFSAERPKGSFSTLEIQRTEQGDSAMYLCASRVGEAALSGNTIYFGEGSWLTVV.